These 25 T cell receptor beta chains were all obtained from the same sample, sequenced in a study of cytomegalovirus exposure and HLA in healthy donors (dated by TCRdb to the late 2010s). The library was produced with the immunoSEQ multiplex PCR assay. For the multiplex PCR, a mixture combining 60 forward primers for TCR Vbeta segments and 13 reverse primers for TCR Jbeta segments was used. In its TCRdb copy, this immuneACCESS table keeps in-frame sequences only and misses some clones. Where compared with another copy, unresolved V genes explain less than half of these, and the others have no known cause. The sample table records fewer than 250,000 clones; more than 75% of these occur just once. Jointly, the top ten make up 1% to 1.5% of the sample. Sequencing was carried out using PBMCs. The receptor source for this set is a human donor in good health.

The chain employs TRBV6-7 and TRBJ2-7, with D possibly being TRBD1 (5 bases). TRBV6-7 falls under the ORF class, with uncertain function. This CDR3 region has 15 residues. Trimming left V 0 bases short and J 3 bases short, with 12 bases between. CDR3: CASSYSRARRYEQYF. The DNA of the CDR3 is TGTGCCAGCAGTTACTCCAGGGCACGTCGCTACGAGCAGTACTTC.

The CDR3 DNA reads TGTGCCAGCTCACCCGACGGATGGGCGAGGGAGGGTTTGAATCCTTATGGCTACACCTTC. It is translated as CASSPDGWAREGLNPYGYTF. The chain links TRBV18 to TRBJ1-2, with no clear D. V lost 3 bases and J 5 bases, leaving 31 bases between the germline ends. This CDR3 region has 20 residues. Germline V gene sequence: CDR1 KGHSH, CDR2 LQKENI.

This clone was counted once. V gene TRBV11-2 combines with J gene TRBJ2-7, with a possible D match to TRBD1 (7 bases). The CDR3 contains 14 residues. Trimming removed 5 bases at V and 3 bases at J, with 14 bases between. Germline CDR1 SGHAT, CDR2 FQNNGV. The CDR3 loop is CASSPRQGGYEQYF. CDR3 DNA sequence: TGTGCCAGCAGCCCCCGGCAGGGGGGCTACGAGCAGTACTTC.

V is TRBV9 and J is TRBJ1-6; 7 bases are a match to TRBD1. V lost 3 bases, J lost 4 bases, and 4 bases stayed unmatched. CDR3 length: 15 amino acids. CDR1 is SGDLS and CDR2 is YYNGEE in the germline V gene. CDR3 sequence (DNA): TGTGCCAGCAGCGCAGGACAGGCGTATAATTCACCCCTCCACTTT. It is translated as CASSAGQAYNSPLHF.

This rearrangement joins TRBV5-8 to TRBJ2-1; 9 bases line up with TRBD2. CDR3 length: 15 amino acids. Trimming removed 4 bases from V and 4 bases from J; junction bases left unmatched: 6. The germline CDR1 and CDR2 sequences are SGHTS and YDEGEE. CDR3 sequence reads: CASSQGTSRYNEQFF. Here the CDR3 DNA reads TGTGCCAGCAGCCAAGGGACTAGCAGATACAATGAGCAGTTCTTC.

This chain connects TRBV28 to TRBJ1-2; 11 bases map to TRBD1. The CDR3 length is 17 residues. V lost 7 bases to trimming and J lost 8 bases; unmatched junction nucleotides: 18. Germline loops: CDR1 MDHEN, CDR2 SYDVKM. Written as DNA, the CDR3 is TGTGCCAGCACCTTTGCCGGGACAGGGGGATACTTCGGGGGCTACACCTTC. Amino acids: CASTFAGTGGYFGGYTF.

A single count supports this clone. The CDR3 spells CASSVGAGVGGKNTEAFF. CDR3 nucleotides: TGTGCCAGCAGCGTAGGAGCAGGGGTTGGGGGAAAGAACACTGAAGCTTTCTTT. The chain is built from TRBV9 and TRBJ1-1, with a weak D call TRBD1 (6 bases). CDR1 and CDR2 (germline): SGDLS, YYNGEE. The CDR3 runs to 18 residues. Trimming took off 0 bases at V and 1 base at J, with 19 bases between the two ends. Full variable domain (outside the CDR3, taken from reference TRBV9 and TRBJ1-1): DSGVTQTPKHLITATGQRVTLRCSPRSGDLSVYWYQQSLDQGLQFLIQYYNGEERAKGNILERFSAQQFPDLHSELNLSSLELGDSALYFCASSVGAGVGGKNTEAFFGQGTRLTVV.

V is TRBV5-1 and J is TRBJ1-6; 7 positions match TRBD1. CDR1 SGHRS and CDR2 YFSETQ come from the germline V gene. Trimming removed 4 bases from V and 6 bases from J; junction bases left unmatched: 4. The CDR3 is 14 residues long. The CDR3 loop is CASSVDRPNSPLHF. The CDR3 nucleotides read TGCGCCAGCAGCGTGGACAGGCCTAATTCACCCCTCCACTTT. The variable domain in full, with the rest retrieved from reference TRBV5-1 and TRBJ1-6, is KAGVTQTPRYLIKTRGQQVTLSCSPISGHRSVSWYQQTPGQGLQFLFEYFSETQRNKGNFPGRFSGRQFSNSRSEMNVSTLELGDSALYLCASSVDRPNSPLHFGNGTRLTVT.

J is TRBJ1-1 and V is TRBV2, with 8 bases matching TRBD1. Germline loops: CDR1 SNHLY, CDR2 FYNNEI. The trim removed 3 bases at V and 0 bases at J, leaving 3 bases unmatched. The CDR3 has 15 amino acids. The CDR3 is CASSDQGAMNTEAFF. The CDR3 coding sequence is TGTGCCAGCAGTGACCAGGGGGCGATGAACACTGAAGCTTTCTTT.

The gene calls are TRBV5-1 and TRBJ2-7, with a tentative D call TRBD1 (5 bases). Trimming shortened V by 0 bases and J by 7 bases, and 17 bases separated the two germline ends. This CDR3 contains 15 residues. Germline CDR1 is SGHRS and CDR2 is YFSETQ. The CDR3: CASSLAGQGIGEQYF. The CDR3 bases are TGCGCCAGCAGCTTGGCCGGGCAGGGAATCGGTGAGCAGTACTTC.

J is TRBJ1-5 and V is TRBV28, with 8 positions matching TRBD1. The CDR3 extends over 14 amino acids. Trimming took 4 bases from V and 7 from J; bases not matched to a gene: 6. The V gene's germline CDR1 is MDHEN and CDR2 SYDVKM. In nucleotides, the CDR3 is TGTGCCAGCAGTTCTCCGACAGGGGTGCAGCCCCAGCATTTT. Translation: CASSSPTGVQPQHF.

V and J are TRBV10-2 and TRBJ2-3; D may be TRBD1 (6 bases). CDR3 length: 16 residues. Between the trimmed V and J ends, which lost 4 bases and 3 bases, there was a span of 17 bases. Looked up from germline, CDR1 is WSHSY and CDR2 is SAAADI. For the CDR3, the DNA is TGCGCCAGCAGTGCGGTCTACCGGACAGATACAGATACGCAGTATTTT. Encoded protein: CASSAVYRTDTDTQYF.

V is TRBV29-1 and J is TRBJ1-1; 10 bases map to TRBD1. V lost 6 bases and J lost 3; bases outside the gene matches: 10. There are 15 residues in the CDR3. In germline, CDR1 is SQVTM, CDR2 ANQGSEA. The CDR3 nucleotides are TGCAGCGTAGCCTCCGGGACAGGGGTTTACACTGAAGCTTTCTTT. This gives the protein CSVASGTGVYTEAFF. The full variable domain, completed using reference TRBV29-1 and TRBJ1-1, is SAVISQKPSRDICQRGTSLTIQCQVDSQVTMMFWYRQQPGQSLTLIATANQGSEATYESGFVIDKFPISRPNLTFSTLTVSNMSPEDSSIYLCSVASGTGVYTEAFFGQGTRLTVV.

This clone was seen once. The chain's CDR3 is CASSYSASGSPDTQYF. In DNA, the CDR3 is TGTGCCAGCAGTTACTCAGCTAGCGGGAGCCCAGATACGCAGTATTTT. This chain links TRBV6-5 with TRBJ2-3; TRBD2 matches at 10 bases. The CDR3 spans 16 residues. The germline gives CDR1 MNHEY, CDR2 SVGAGI. Germline trimming cut 0 bases from V and 4 bases from J; bases unmatched to any gene: 4.

The chain is built from TRBV5-7 and TRBJ1-5; D may be TRBD1 (5 bases). TRBV5-7 is treated as an ORF (open reading frame) with a function not yet certain. With 4 bases removed from V and 3 bases from J, the gap between germline ends came to 14 bases. The CDR3 runs to 15 residues. CDR3 nucleotides: TGTGCCAGCAGCAAGACAGAATTGATCAATCAGCCCCAGCATTTT. Residues: CASSKTELINQPQHF.

The chain uses TRBV5-6 and TRBJ2-2; D remains unclear. This CDR3 comprises 12 residues. Germline values: CDR1 SGHDT, CDR2 YYEEEE. Trimming stripped 4 bases from V and 6 bases from J, with 7 bases between. The CDR3 bases are TGTGCCAGCAGCCGGGTCCCCGGGGAGCTGTTTTTT. Its translation: CASSRVPGELFF.

The chain is built from TRBV11-2 and TRBJ2-5; the match to TRBD2 covers 12 bases. Germline V gives CDR1 SGHAT, CDR2 FQNNGV. This CDR3 has 16 amino acids. The V gene end was trimmed by 5 bases and the J gene end by 2 bases; junction bases not matched to a gene: 6. CDR3: CASSRTSGIRQETQYF. Here the CDR3 DNA reads TGTGCCAGCAGCCGGACTAGCGGGATTAGGCAAGAGACCCAGTACTTC. Full variable domain (outside the CDR3, taken from reference TRBV11-2 and TRBJ2-5): EAGVAQSPRYKIIEKRQSVAFWCNPISGHATLYWYQQILGQGPKLLIQFQNNGVVDDSQLPKDRFSAERLKGVDSTLKIQPAKLEDSAVYLCASSRTSGIRQETQYFGPGTRLLVL.

The rearrangement uses TRBV19 and TRBJ2-1; 11 bases are shared with TRBD2. The CDR3 totals 18 residues. Per germline, CDR1 LNHDA and CDR2 SQIVND (reference sequence). Germline trimming cut 6 bases from V and 1 base from J; bases unmatched to any gene: 11. CDR3 DNA: TGTGCCAGTAGCCAAAAGGGGCTAGCGGGAGGTTCCTACAATGAGCAGTTCTTC. It codes for CASSQKGLAGGSYNEQFF.

This clone was seen a few times. The rearrangement joins TRBV5-1 to TRBJ2-1, with a tentative D call TRBD2 (6 bases). The CDR3 sequence is 16 residues long. Trimming took off 5 bases at V and 0 bases at J, with 15 bases between the two ends. CDR1 is SGHRS and CDR2 is YFSETQ in the germline V gene. CDR3 amino acids: CASSGFSGHSYNEQFF. The CDR3, as DNA: TGCGCCAGCAGTGGGTTCAGCGGGCACTCCTACAATGAGCAGTTCTTC.

V usage is TRBV9 and J usage is TRBJ2-3; TRBD2 matches 9 bases. CDR1 and CDR2 (germline): SGDLS, YYNGEE. CDR3 length: 17 amino acids. With V trimmed by 3 bases and J by 4 bases, 12 bases remained unmatched. The CDR3 sequence: CASSAQPSGRSADTQYF. CDR3 DNA sequence: TGTGCCAGCAGCGCACAACCCAGCGGGAGGAGCGCAGATACGCAGTATTTT.

V and J are TRBV14 and TRBJ2-7; D not certain. V was trimmed by 1 base and J by 0 bases, leaving 16 bases between them. This CDR3 has 17 amino acids. Looked up from germline, CDR1 is SGHDN and CDR2 is FVKESK. CDR3 region: CASSQGLSPGYSYEQYF. The CDR3 DNA reads TGTGCCAGCAGCCAAGGCCTCTCTCCAGGCTACTCCTACGAGCAGTACTTC.

The chain employs TRBV6-1 and TRBJ1-2; a weak D match, TRBD1 (5 bases). This CDR3 is built from 13 residues. Trimming took 3 bases from V and 2 from J, leaving 7 bases between them. Germline V gene lookup returns CDR1 MNHNS and CDR2 SASEGT. Here the CDR3 reads CASSETENYGYTF. The CDR3 DNA follows: TGTGCCAGCAGTGAGACAGAGAACTATGGCTACACCTTC.

This sequence joins TRBV29-1 and TRBJ2-5; no reliable D call. CDR3 length: 13 amino acids. Germline V gene lookup returns CDR1 SQVTM and CDR2 ANQGSEA. The V end lost 6 bases, the J end lost 5 bases, and 16 bases lay between the germline ends. CDR3 region: CSVDSGRGETQYF. DNA for the CDR3: TGCAGCGTGGATTCGGGTCGTGGTGAGACCCAGTACTTC.

V usage is TRBV10-2 and J usage is TRBJ2-3, with a tentative D call TRBD2 (6 bases). CDR1 WSHSY and CDR2 SAAADI come from the germline V gene. V lost 2 bases to trimming and J lost 1 base, with 10 bases between them. The CDR3 runs to 15 residues. The CDR3 DNA follows: TGCGCCAGCAGTGAGGGAGGGTACGGCACAGATACGCAGTATTTT. Residues: CASSEGGYGTDTQYF.

This chain connects TRBV2 to TRBJ2-7; D is unresolved. CDR3 length: 14 amino acids. V was clipped by 3 bases and J by 3 bases, with 12 bases between them. The germline V gene encodes CDR1 SNHLY and CDR2 FYNNEI. Here the CDR3 reads CASSDFWQNYEQYF. The CDR3 DNA is TGTGCCAGCAGTGATTTTTGGCAGAACTACGAGCAGTACTTC.